These 21 T cell receptor beta chains were sequenced from one sample in a study of blood T cell repertoires in COVID-19. Assay: immunoSEQ multiplex PCR; the TCRdb copy retains only in-frame clones and omits some. The sample yields roughly 250,000 clones, 80% to 90% seen once. The sequencing input was PBMCs or T cells enriched from blood (not recorded which). The receptors originated from a woman aged 18-29 years who had recovered from COVID-19.

V usage is TRBV9 and J usage is TRBJ1-6; D not certain. Trimming left V 0 bases short and J 15 bases short, with 13 bases between. CDR1 and CDR2 (germline): SGDLS, YYNGEE. CDR3 size: 13 residues. The CDR3: CASSVEPRGFLHF. CDR3 DNA sequence: TGTGCCAGCAGCGTAGAACCTCGGGGATTCCTCCACTTT.

The chain uses TRBV18 and TRBJ1-1; 7 bases map to TRBD1. The germline V gene encodes CDR1 KGHSH and CDR2 LQKENI. This CDR3 region has 16 residues. V shed 2 bases and J 1 base; nucleotides not matched to a gene: 7. The DNA of the CDR3 is TGTGCCAGCTCACCATTAGGGGGCCGGGAGAACACTGAAGCTTTCTTT. It translates to CASSPLGGRENTEAFF.

The chain links TRBV27 to TRBJ1-3; a possible D gene is TRBD1 (5 bases). This CDR3 spans 15 amino acids. CDR1 is MNHEY and CDR2 is SMNVEV in the germline V gene (reference sequence). V was shortened by 5 bases and J by 0 bases, with 11 bases between the two germline ends. The CDR3 DNA reads as TGTGCCAGCAGTACAACAGGAAACTCTGGAAACACCATATATTTT. Translation gives CASSTTGNSGNTIYF.

The V and J genes are TRBV5-1 and TRBJ2-3, with TRBD2 as a possible D gene (6 bases). The CDR3 contains 16 residues. Germline lookup yields CDR1 SGHRS and CDR2 YFSETQ. Trimming left V 1 base short and J 5 bases short, with 17 bases between. CDR3 coding DNA: TGCGCCAGCAGCTTGTTCTACGGGGGTACGGGAGATACGCAGTATTTT. It specifies CASSLFYGGTGDTQYF.

DNA for the CDR3: TGTGCCAGCAGTCAGACAGGTTTAAGAGGGCCCCAGCATTTT. Translating it yields CASSQTGLRGPQHF. V usage is TRBV27 and J usage is TRBJ1-5, with D perhaps TRBD1 (6 bases). Per germline, CDR1 MNHEY and CDR2 SMNVEV (reference sequence). The CDR3 sequence is 14 residues long. Trimming took off 5 bases at V and 9 bases at J, with 17 bases between the two ends.

The chain employs TRBV7-6 and TRBJ2-5; TRBD2 aligns across 8 bases. The junction had 8 bases not matched to a gene; V was cut back by 6 bases and J by 5 bases. The CDR3 is 14 amino acids. Germline CDR1 SGHVS, CDR2 FNYEAQ. This CDR3 reads CASRSGGDRETQYF. DNA for the CDR3: TGTGCCAGCAGGTCGGGGGGGGATCGGGAGACCCAGTACTTC.

This clone is a singleton in its sample. The V call is TRBV2, the J call TRBJ1-6, with TRBD1 as a possible D gene (6 bases). Trimming took 3 bases from V and 6 from J, leaving 6 bases between them. Germline CDR1 reads SNHLY; CDR2 reads FYNNEI. The CDR3 has 13 residues. The CDR3, as DNA: TGTGCCAGCAGTGAGGGGGCTAATTCACCCCTCCACTTT. Protein: CASSEGANSPLHF.

The chain carries TRBV5-5 and TRBJ1-4; D is unclear. Germline V lookup: CDR1 SGHKS, CDR2 YYEKEE (reference sequence). The CDR3 contains 15 residues. V was cut by 0 bases and J by 7 bases, with 13 bases left in between. CDR3: CASSLVGMGSEKLFF. The CDR3 DNA reads as TGTGCCAGCAGCTTGGTCGGCATGGGGAGTGAAAAACTGTTTTTT. Full variable domain (missing parts from reference TRBV5-5 and TRBJ1-4): DAGVTQSPTHLIKTRGQQVTLRCSPISGHKSVSWYQQVLGQGPQFIFQYYEKEERGRGNFPDRFSARQFPNYSSELNVNALLLGDSALYLCASSLVGMGSEKLFFGSGTQLSVL.

The genes are TRBV19 and TRBJ1-1, with D maybe TRBD1 (5 bases). This CDR3 is 14 amino acids long. Germline V gene data show CDR1 as LNHDA and CDR2 as SQIVND (reference sequence). The ends were cut back, 2 bases at V and 4 bases at J, with 11 bases in the middle. CDR3 in amino acids: CASSIQGYGTEAFF. The CDR3 region has the DNA TGTGCCAGTAGTATACAGGGTTATGGCACTGAAGCTTTCTTT. Together with reference TRBV19 and TRBJ1-1, the CDR3 gives the full variable domain: DGGITQSPKYLFRKEGQNVTLSCEQNLNHDAMYWYRQDPGQGLRLIYYSQIVNDFQKGDIAEGYSVSREKKESFPLTVTSAQKNPTAFYLCASSIQGYGTEAFFGQGTRLTVV.

This chain joins TRBV5-4 and TRBJ1-2; perhaps TRBD1 as D (6 bases). V was cut by 4 bases and J by 1 base, with 20 bases left in between. From germline, CDR1 is SGHNT and CDR2 YYREEE (reference sequence). This CDR3 region has 17 residues. The DNA of the CDR3 is TGTGCCAGCAGCGACGTGATGGGGGGGCTCAATAACTATGGCTACACCTTC. Translating it yields CASSDVMGGLNNYGYTF.

This clone was observed a few times. The chain combines TRBV5-1 with TRBJ1-1, with 8 bases fitting TRBD1. CDR3 length: 14 amino acids. Germline V CDR1 and CDR2: SGHRS, YFSETQ. V trimming: 4 bases; J trimming: 4 bases; junction bases outside the gene matches: 6. As DNA, the CDR3 is TGCGCCAGCAGCGTACAAGGACAGGGCACTGAAGCTTTCTTT. This gives the protein CASSVQGQGTEAFF.

This chain links TRBV5-6 with TRBJ1-2; the match to TRBD1 covers 9 bases. CDR1 SGHDT and CDR2 YYEEEE come from the germline V gene. The CDR3 runs to 14 residues. Trimming cost V 2 bases and J 7 bases; bases outside gene matches: 6. Here the CDR3 DNA reads TGTGCCAGCAGCTTAATGGGACAGGGTACTGGCTACACCTTC. Translating gives CASSLMGQGTGYTF.

The chain links TRBV13 to TRBJ2-5, with TRBD2 matching 7 bases. V lost 0 bases, J lost 0 bases, and 7 bases stayed unmatched. The CDR3 is made up of 17 amino acids. The germline CDR1 and CDR2 sequences are PRHDT and FYEKMQ (reference sequence). As DNA, the CDR3 is TGTGCCAGCAGCTTAGGCCGTGCGACTAGCCACCAAGAGACCCAGTACTTC. This codes for CASSLGRATSHQETQYF. Together with reference TRBV13 and TRBJ2-5, the CDR3 gives the full variable domain: AAGVIQSPRHLIKEKRETATLKCYPIPRHDTVYWYQQGPGQDPQFLISFYEKMQSDKGSIPDRFSAQQFSDYHSELNMSSLELGDSALYFCASSLGRATSHQETQYFGPGTRLLVL.

The chain combines TRBV5-8 with TRBJ1-5; TRBD1 matches at 7 bases. This CDR3 is built from 12 residues. Germline trimming cut 2 bases from V and 11 bases from J; bases unmatched to any gene: 4. CDR1 and CDR2 (germline): SGHTS, YDEGEE. For the CDR3, the DNA is TGTGCCAGCAGCTTCAGGGGGTCGACCCAGCATTTT. It yields the protein CASSFRGSTQHF.

The CDR3 region is CASNHASRGRGCGYTF. The CDR3 nucleotides are TGTGCCAGCAACCACGCTTCGCGAGGGCGAGGCTGTGGCTACACCTTC. The chain carries TRBV7-6 and TRBJ1-2, with D unresolved. The CDR3 spans 16 residues. Germline loops: CDR1 SGHVS, CDR2 FNYEAQ. V shed 7 bases and J shed 7 bases, with 25 bases lying between them.

This clone appeared once. This rearrangement joins TRBV5-4 to TRBJ1-1; D gene unclear. V was cut by 3 bases and J by 8 bases, with 14 bases left in between. The V gene's germline CDR1 is SGHNT and CDR2 YYREEE (reference sequence). The CDR3 length is 13 residues. CDR3 loop: CASSSNRAREAFF. DNA of the CDR3: TGTGCCAGCAGCTCCAACAGAGCTCGGGAAGCTTTCTTT.

The V gene is TRBV7-9, the J gene TRBJ1-1; D is unclear. V lost 1 base to trimming and J lost 1 base, with 10 bases between them. The CDR3 sequence is 15 residues long. CDR1 is SEHNR, CDR2 FQNEAQ, per germline (reference sequence). DNA of the CDR3: TGTGCCAGCAGCTTAGAAGCGGTGACGAACACTGAAGCTTTCTTT. Residues: CASSLEAVTNTEAFF.

The chain has TRBV5-1 and TRBJ2-7; TRBD1 is a possible D gene (6 bases). Germline V gene sequence: CDR1 SGHRS, CDR2 YFSETQ. Trimming removed 4 bases at V and 3 bases at J, with 17 bases between. The CDR3 extends over 15 amino acids. The CDR3 sequence is CASSTTRTEGYEQYF. For the CDR3, the DNA is TGCGCCAGCAGCACCACCCGGACAGAAGGCTACGAGCAGTACTTC.

In its sample, this clone was seen a few times. CDR3 sequence reads: CASSPRRLATDTQYF. The CDR3 nucleotides are TGTGCCAGCAGCCCCAGACGACTAGCGACAGATACGCAGTATTTT. The chain couples TRBV7-9 to TRBJ2-3; TRBD2 matches 8 bases. Per germline, CDR1 SEHNR and CDR2 FQNEAQ (reference sequence). The CDR3 is 15 amino acids. V was clipped by 5 bases and J by 3 bases; unmatched bases: 7.

J is TRBJ2-1 and V is TRBV5-1, with 7 bases matching TRBD1. V lost 0 bases and J lost 4; bases outside the gene matches: 4. The CDR3 loop spans 15 amino acids. Germline CDR1 reads SGHRS; CDR2 reads YFSETQ. CDR3 in DNA: TGCGCCAGCAGCTTGGGGGGACAGCGATACAATGAGCAGTTCTTC. It is translated as CASSLGGQRYNEQFF.

CDR3 sequence: CASSSGTSGGAAYTQYF. The CDR3 bases are TGCGCCAGCAGCTCTGGGACTAGCGGGGGGGCCGCCTATACGCAGTATTTT. The chain recombines TRBV5-1 with TRBJ2-3, with 16 bases that match TRBD2. The CDR3 covers 17 residues. Unmatched junction bases numbered 8, after V lost 3 bases and J lost 7 bases. The germline CDR1 and CDR2 sequences are SGHRS and YFSETQ. Full variable domain (rest looked up from reference TRBV5-1 and TRBJ2-3): KAGVTQTPRYLIKTRGQQVTLSCSPISGHRSVSWYQQTPGQGLQFLFEYFSETQRNKGNFPGRFSGRQFSNSRSEMNVSTLELGDSALYLCASSSGTSGGAAYTQYFGPGTRLTVL.